Sequencing of this T cell receptor beta chain was carried out in a study of blood T cell repertoires in COVID-19. The repertoire was sequenced with immunoSEQ multiplex PCR; TCRdb's copy has only in-frame clones and lacks some. The data hold 300,000 to 400,000 clones, with around nine tenths observed a single time. The clonotype was recovered from a woman in her late teens or twenties who had recovered from COVID-19. The sequencing input was peripheral blood.

The CDR3 spells CASSQDIRDGGETQYF. As DNA, the CDR3 is TGCGCCAGCAGCCAAGATATTCGGGATGGCGGGGAGACCCAGTACTTC. The rearrangement uses TRBV4-3 and TRBJ2-5; a possible D gene is TRBD2 (5 bases). V was pared by 0 bases and J by 5 bases, with 16 bases between. Germline CDR1 is LGHNA and CDR2 is YSLEER. The CDR3 extends over 16 amino acids.